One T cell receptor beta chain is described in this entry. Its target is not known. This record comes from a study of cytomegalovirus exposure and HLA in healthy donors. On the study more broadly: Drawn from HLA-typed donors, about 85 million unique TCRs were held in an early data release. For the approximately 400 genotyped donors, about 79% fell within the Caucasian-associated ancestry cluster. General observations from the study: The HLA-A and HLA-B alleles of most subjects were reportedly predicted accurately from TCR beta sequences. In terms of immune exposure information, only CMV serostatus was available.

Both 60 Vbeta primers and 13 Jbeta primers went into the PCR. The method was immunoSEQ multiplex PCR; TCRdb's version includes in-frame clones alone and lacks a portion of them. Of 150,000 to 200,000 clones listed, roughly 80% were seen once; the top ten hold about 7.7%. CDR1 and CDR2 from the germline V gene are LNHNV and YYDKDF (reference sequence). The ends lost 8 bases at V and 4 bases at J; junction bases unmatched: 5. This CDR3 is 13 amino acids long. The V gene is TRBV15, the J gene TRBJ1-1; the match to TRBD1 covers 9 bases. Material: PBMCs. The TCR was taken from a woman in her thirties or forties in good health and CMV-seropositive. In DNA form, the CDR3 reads TGTGCCACCTCCCAGACAGGGGGCACTGAAGCTTTCTTT. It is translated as CATSQTGGTEAFF. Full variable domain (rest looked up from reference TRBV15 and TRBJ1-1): DAMVIQNPRYQVTQFGKPVTLSCSQTLNHNVMYWYQQKSSQAPKLLFHYYDKDFNNEADTPDNFQSRRPNTSFCFLDIRSPGLGDTAMYLCATSQTGGTEAFFGQGTRLTVV.